The T cell receptor beta chain under discussion was sequenced for a study of shared clonotypes between healthy human individuals. On the study more broadly: CD4 naive and CD4 memory each took three plates per donor, while CD8 naive took two and CD8 memory one.

Generated by immunoSEQ multiplex PCR, the TCRdb table keeps only in-frame clones and is missing some. The sample has around 100,000 clones, about 67% seen once. V lost 6 bases, J lost 11 bases, and 6 bases stayed unmatched. The CDR3 extends over 11 amino acids. Germline-derived CDR1 and CDR2 are MRHNA and SNTAGT. Source material: memory CD8+ T cells sorted from blood. Regarding subset: CD45RO+ cells pooled with CCR7-negative TemRA cells. The clonotype was recovered from a woman in her twenties or thirties in good health. V gene TRBV6-4 combines with J gene TRBJ1-1; 7 bases are a match to TRBD1. CDR3 coding DNA: TGTGCCAGCAGGCTCGGGACAGTGGCTTTCTTT. Protein product: CASRLGTVAFF.